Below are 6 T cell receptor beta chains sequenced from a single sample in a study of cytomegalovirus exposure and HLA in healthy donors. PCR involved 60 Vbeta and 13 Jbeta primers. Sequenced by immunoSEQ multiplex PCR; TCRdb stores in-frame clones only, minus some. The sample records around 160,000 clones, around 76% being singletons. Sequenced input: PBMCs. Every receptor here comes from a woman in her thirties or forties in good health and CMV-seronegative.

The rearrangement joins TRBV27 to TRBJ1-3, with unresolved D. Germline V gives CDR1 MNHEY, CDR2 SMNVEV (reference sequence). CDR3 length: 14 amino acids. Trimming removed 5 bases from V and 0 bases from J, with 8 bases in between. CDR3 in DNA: TGTGCCAGCAGTAACCGGGACTCTGGAAACACCATATATTTT. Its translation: CASSNRDSGNTIYF.

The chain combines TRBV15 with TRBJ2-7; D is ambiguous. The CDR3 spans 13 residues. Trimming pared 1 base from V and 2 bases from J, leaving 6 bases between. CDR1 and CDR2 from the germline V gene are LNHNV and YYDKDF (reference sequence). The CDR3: CATSRGEAYEQYF. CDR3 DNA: TGTGCCACCAGCAGAGGTGAGGCCTACGAGCAGTACTTC.

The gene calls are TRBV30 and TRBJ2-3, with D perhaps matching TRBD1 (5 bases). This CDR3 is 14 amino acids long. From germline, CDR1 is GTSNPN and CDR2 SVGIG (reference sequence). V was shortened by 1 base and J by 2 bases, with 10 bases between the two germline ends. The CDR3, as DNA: TGTGCCTGGAGTGGACAGCCTTCCACAGATACGCAGTATTTT. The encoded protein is CAWSGQPSTDTQYF.

The CDR3 spells CASSVGTSAAAQYF. Written as DNA, the CDR3 is TGTGCCAGCAGCGTAGGTACTAGCGCAGCGGCCCAGTACTTC. The V and J genes are TRBV9 and TRBJ2-5; 7 positions match TRBD2. Germline loops: CDR1 SGDLS, CDR2 YYNGEE. V was pared by 0 bases and J by 9 bases, with 8 bases of the junction left unmatched. The CDR3 extends over 14 amino acids.

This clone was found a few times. CDR3 in DNA: TGTGCCAGCAAGGCAGGGAATAACAATCAGCCCCAGCATTTT. Translation gives CASKAGNNNQPQHF. The chain recombines TRBV6-1 with TRBJ1-5, with a tentative D call TRBD1 (5 bases). V lost 7 bases and J lost 3, with 13 bases in between. This CDR3 spans 14 amino acids. Germline CDR1 MNHNS, CDR2 SASEGT.

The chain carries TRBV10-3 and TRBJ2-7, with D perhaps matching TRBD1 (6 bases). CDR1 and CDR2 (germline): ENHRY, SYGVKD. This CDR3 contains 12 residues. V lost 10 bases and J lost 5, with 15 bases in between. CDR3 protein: CATRTGSDEQYF. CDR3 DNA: TGTGCCACTCGAACAGGGAGCGACGAGCAGTACTTC.